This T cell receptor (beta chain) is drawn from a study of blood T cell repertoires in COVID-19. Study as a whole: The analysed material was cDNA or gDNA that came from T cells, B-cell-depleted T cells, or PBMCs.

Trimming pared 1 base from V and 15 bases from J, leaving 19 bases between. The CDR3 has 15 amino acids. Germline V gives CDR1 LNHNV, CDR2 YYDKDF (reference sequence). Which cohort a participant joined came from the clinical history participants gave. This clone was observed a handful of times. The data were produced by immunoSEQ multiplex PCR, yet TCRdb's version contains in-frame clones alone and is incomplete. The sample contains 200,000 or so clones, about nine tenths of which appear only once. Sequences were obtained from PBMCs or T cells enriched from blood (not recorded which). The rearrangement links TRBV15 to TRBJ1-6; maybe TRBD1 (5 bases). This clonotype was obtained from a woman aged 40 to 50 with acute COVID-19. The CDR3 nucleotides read TGTGCCACCAGCAGAGGGGAAACAGGTCCTAGGATCCTCCACTTT. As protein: CATSRGETGPRILHF. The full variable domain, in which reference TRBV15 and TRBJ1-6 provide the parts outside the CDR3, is DAMVIQNPRYQVTQFGKPVTLSCSQTLNHNVMYWYQQKSSQAPKLLFHYYDKDFNNEADTPDNFQSRRPNTSFCFLDIRSPGLGDTAMYLCATSRGETGPRILHFGNGTRLTVT.